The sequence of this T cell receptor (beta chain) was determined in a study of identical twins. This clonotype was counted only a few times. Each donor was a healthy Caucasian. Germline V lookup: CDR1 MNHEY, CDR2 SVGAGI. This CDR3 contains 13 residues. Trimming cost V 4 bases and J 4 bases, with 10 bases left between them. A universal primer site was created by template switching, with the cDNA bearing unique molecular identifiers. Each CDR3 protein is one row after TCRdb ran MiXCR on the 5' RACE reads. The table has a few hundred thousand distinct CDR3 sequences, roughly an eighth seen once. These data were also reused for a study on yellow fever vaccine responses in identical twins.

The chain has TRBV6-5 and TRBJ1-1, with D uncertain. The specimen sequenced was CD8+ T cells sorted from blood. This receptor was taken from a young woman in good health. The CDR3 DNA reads TGTGCCAGCAGTTCCTTAGGGTTCACTGAAGCTTTCTTT. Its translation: CASSSLGFTEAFF.